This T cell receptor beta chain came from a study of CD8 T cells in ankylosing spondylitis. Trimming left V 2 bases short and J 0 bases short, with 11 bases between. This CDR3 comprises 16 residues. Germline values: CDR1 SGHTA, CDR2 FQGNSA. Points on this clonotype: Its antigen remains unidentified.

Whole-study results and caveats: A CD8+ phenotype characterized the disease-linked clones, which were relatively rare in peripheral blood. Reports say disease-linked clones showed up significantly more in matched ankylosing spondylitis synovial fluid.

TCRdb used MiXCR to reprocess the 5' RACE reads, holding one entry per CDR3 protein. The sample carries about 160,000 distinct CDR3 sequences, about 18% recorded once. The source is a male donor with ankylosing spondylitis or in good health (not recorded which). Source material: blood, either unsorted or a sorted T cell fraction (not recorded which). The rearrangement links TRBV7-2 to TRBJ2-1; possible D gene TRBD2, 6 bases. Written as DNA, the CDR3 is TGTGCCAGCAGCTTAAGTGGCGGGATCTCCTACAATGAGCAGTTCTTC. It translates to CASSLSGGISYNEQFF. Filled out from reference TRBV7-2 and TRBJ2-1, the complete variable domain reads GAGVSQSPSNKVTEKGKDVELRCDPISGHTALYWYRQSLGQGLEFLIYFQGNSAPDKSGLPSDRFSAERTGGSVSTLTIQRTQQEDSAVYLCASSLSGGISYNEQFFGPGTRLTVL.